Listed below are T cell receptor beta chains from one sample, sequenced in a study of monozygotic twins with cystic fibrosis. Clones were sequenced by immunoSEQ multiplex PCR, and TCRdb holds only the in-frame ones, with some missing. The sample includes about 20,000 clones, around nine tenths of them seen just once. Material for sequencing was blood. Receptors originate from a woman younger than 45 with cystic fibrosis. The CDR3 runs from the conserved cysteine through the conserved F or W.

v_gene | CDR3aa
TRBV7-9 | CASSLQGTGGNEQFF
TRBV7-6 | CASSAGAGRLNQPQHF
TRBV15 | CATSIGRGGYGYTF
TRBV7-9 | CASSPTPYRGANTGELFF
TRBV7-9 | CASSLMTGRNEKLFF
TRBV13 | CASSTMGGPDTQYF
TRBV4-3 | CASSQDWEGSQQYF
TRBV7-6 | CASSPPPRDRVKVETQYF
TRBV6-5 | CASSYSMAQGLEAFF
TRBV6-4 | CASSDPGFNNEQFF
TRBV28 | CASSQGVGQPQHF